The entry that follows covers one TCR beta chain sequence. The CDR3 is 15 amino acids. Germline-derived CDR1 and CDR2 are SGHTA and FQGTGA. These data originate in a study of T cells expressing NK-cell markers. Using the 5' RACE reads, TCRdb records one entry per CDR3 protein without DNA. Its table records about 260,000 distinct CDR3 sequences. V gene TRBV7-3 combines with J gene TRBJ2-3; TCRdb designates TRBD1, a call that cannot be tested without DNA. Sample: blood T cells: a sorted CD56 or NKG2C T cell subset, CD4+ or CD8+ T cells, or bulk PBMC T cells (not recorded which). The receptor was isolated from a man between 18 and 35 years old in good health. The CDR3 protein is CASSLLGQITDTQYF.